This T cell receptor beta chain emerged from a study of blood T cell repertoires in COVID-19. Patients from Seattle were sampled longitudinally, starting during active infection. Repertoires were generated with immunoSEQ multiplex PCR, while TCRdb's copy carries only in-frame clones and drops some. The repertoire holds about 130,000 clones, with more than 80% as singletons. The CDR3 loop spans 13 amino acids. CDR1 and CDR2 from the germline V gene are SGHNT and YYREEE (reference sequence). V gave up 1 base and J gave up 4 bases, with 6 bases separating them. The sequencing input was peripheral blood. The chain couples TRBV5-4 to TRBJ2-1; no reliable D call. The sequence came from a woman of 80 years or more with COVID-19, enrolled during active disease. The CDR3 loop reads CASSLYIYNEQFF. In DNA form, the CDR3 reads TGTGCCAGCAGCTTGTATATTTACAATGAGCAGTTCTTC.